The clone carrying this TCR beta chain was picked up a small number of times. The data originate from a study of patients and donors after allogeneic stem cell transplantation. Looked up from germline, CDR1 is LGHDT and CDR2 is YNNKEL (reference sequence). The V gene end was trimmed by 0 bases and the J gene end by 13 bases; junction bases not matched to a gene: 8. The CDR3 runs 14 residues. TCRdb processed the RT-PCR reads anew with MiXCR; each CDR3 protein has one entry. This table has about 150,000 distinct CDR3 sequences, 24% appearing once. The receptor was isolated from a human donor who was either an allogeneic HSCT recipient or a stem cell or donor lymphocyte infusion donor (not recorded which). It is not recorded whose cells these are; they may come from a transplant donor. The rearrangement joins TRBV3-1 to TRBJ2-1; 8 bases align to TRBD2. The specimen was blood, either unsorted or a sorted T cell fraction (not recorded which). This chain's CDR3 is CASSQEGRSGRQFF. The CDR3 DNA reads as TGTGCCAGCAGCCAAGAGGGGAGGAGCGGGAGACAGTTCTTC.